This TCR beta chain was observed in a study of T cells after yellow fever vaccination. Study-level points and caveats: There was a possibility that FACS-sorted repertoires contained abundant clonotypes contaminating from the bulk population.

This clonotype appeared once. The antigen remains unidentified. Conversion of TCR transcripts into cDNA relied on 5'RACE template switching, which added a universal primer site and UMIs. TCRdb independently ran MiXCR on the 5' RACE reads; one entry per CDR3 protein. The table includes 250,000 to 350,000 distinct CDR3 sequences, approximately 4.5% detected once. Between the trimmed V and J ends, which lost 5 bases and 1 base, there was a span of 14 bases. Germline CDR1 is SNHLY and CDR2 is FYNNEI. CDR3 length: 15 residues. This material consisted of PBMCs, taken 15 days after the yellow fever booster vaccination. The receptor was isolated from a man younger than 35 who received the YFV17D yellow fever vaccine. The rearrangement joins TRBV2 to TRBJ1-1; D gene unclear. The CDR3 coding sequence is TGTGCCAGCAGTCGTAAAAGGACGGGGAACACTGAAGCTTTCTTT. This encodes CASSRKRTGNTEAFF.